The 10 T cell receptor beta chains below come from one sample, sequenced in a study of T cells after yellow fever vaccination. TCRdb called the 5' RACE reads again in MiXCR, with one record for every CDR3 protein. The sample has a few hundred thousand distinct CDR3 sequences; approximately 9% are singletons. The specimen comprised PBMCs, sampled on the day of the first yellow fever vaccination. These receptors were taken from a man between 18 and 29 years old who received the YFV17D yellow fever vaccine.

This clonotype showed up many times. CDR3 in DNA: TGCGCCAGCAGCCAGGGACTAGCGGGGGAGGGGGAGCAGTTCTTC. Amino acid sequence: CASSQGLAGEGEQFF. The chain carries TRBV5-1 and TRBJ2-1; TRBD2 aligns across 14 bases. Per germline, CDR1 SGHRS and CDR2 YFSETQ. There are 15 residues in the CDR3. Trimming at V came to 4 bases and at J to 10 bases, leaving 7 bases not matched to a gene.

The J gene is TRBJ1-1, the V gene TRBV29-1; tentatively, D is TRBD1 (5 bases). CDR1 SQVTM and CDR2 ANQGSEA come from the germline V gene. This CDR3 region has 14 residues. V was clipped by 3 bases and J by 2 bases, with 13 bases between them. The CDR3 coding sequence is TGCAGCGTTGAGGGGCAGCGCGTAAACACTGAAGCTTTCTTT. As protein: CSVEGQRVNTEAFF.

The chain recombines TRBV11-3 with TRBJ2-2, with 7 bases lining up with TRBD1. In germline, CDR1 is SGHNT, CDR2 YENEEA. Unmatched junction bases numbered 5, after V lost 5 bases and J lost 2 bases. The CDR3 runs to 15 residues. The CDR3 reads CASSRGQSNTGELFF. Written as DNA, the CDR3 is TGTGCCAGCAGCCGGGGACAGAGCAACACCGGGGAGCTGTTTTTT.

This clonotype has ten or more counts. The chain employs TRBV24-1 and TRBJ2-1, with 11 bases aligning to TRBD2. This CDR3 contains 15 residues. Per the germline V gene, CDR1 is KGHDR and CDR2 is SFDVKD. The V segment lost 3 bases and the J segment 5 bases; nucleotides outside the gene matches: 2. DNA for the CDR3: TGTGCCACCAGTGATCCGACTAGCGGGGACAATGAGCAGTTCTTC. Translated, it gives CATSDPTSGDNEQFF.

This clonotype showed up just a few times. This chain connects TRBV7-3 to TRBJ2-2; 10 nucleotides align to TRBD1. V trimming: 5 bases; J trimming: 6 bases; junction bases outside the gene matches: 3. Germline lookup yields CDR1 SGHTA and CDR2 FQGTGA. CDR3 length: 14 residues. CDR3 amino acids: CASSIGQGAGELFF. CDR3 DNA: TGTGCCAGCAGCATCGGACAGGGGGCCGGGGAGCTGTTTTTT.

In this sample, this clonotype turned up a few times. J is TRBJ2-7 and V is TRBV6-2 or TRBV6-3, with 10 bases identical to TRBD2. V lost 0 bases and J lost 4; bases outside the gene matches: 3. The CDR3 covers 15 residues. Looked up from germline, CDR1 is MNHEY and CDR2 is SVGEGT. CDR3 region: CASSYSVAGGYEQYV. DNA of the CDR3: TGTGCCAGCAGTTACTCGGTAGCGGGGGGTTACGAGCAGTACGTC.

This clonotype was seen ten or more times. V usage is TRBV27 and J usage is TRBJ1-1; D call uncertain. Germline V gene lookup returns CDR1 MNHEY and CDR2 SMNVEV (reference sequence). CDR3 length: 13 residues. The V gene lost 3 bases and the J gene lost 0 bases, with 5 bases spanning the gap. The CDR3: CASSFLVNTEAFF. The CDR3 bases are TGTGCCAGCAGTTTTCTAGTGAACACTGAAGCTTTCTTT.

In DNA form, the CDR3 reads TGTGCCAGCAGCCCACCGGGACTAGCGGGGGCTAGGGATACGCAGTATTTT. As protein: CASSPPGLAGARDTQYF. This sequence joins TRBV7-9 and TRBJ2-3, with 14 bases matching TRBD2. Per the germline V gene, CDR1 is SEHNR and CDR2 is FQNEAQ (reference sequence). CDR3 size: 17 residues. The junction had 10 bases not matched to a gene; V was cut back by 5 bases and J by 6 bases.

This clonotype has more than one count but fewer than ten. The chain recombines TRBV9 with TRBJ2-3; D gene ambiguous. V was pared by 0 bases and J by 2 bases, with 10 bases between. CDR3 length: 15 residues. Per germline, CDR1 SGDLS and CDR2 YYNGEE. The CDR3 sequence is CASSVGLRSTDTQYF. The CDR3 DNA reads TGTGCCAGCAGCGTAGGTTTAAGGTCCACAGATACGCAGTATTTT.

There are a few counts of this clonotype. J is TRBJ2-1 and V is TRBV2; D is unclear. Trimming pared 6 bases from V and 8 bases from J, leaving 8 bases between. This CDR3 is 11 amino acids long. From germline, CDR1 is SNHLY and CDR2 FYNNEI. CDR3 sequence reads: CASRGHYEQFF. The CDR3, as DNA: TGTGCCAGCAGAGGGCACTATGAGCAGTTCTTC.